A selection of T cell receptor beta chains follows, all from one sample in a study of blood T cell repertoires in COVID-19. TCRdb keeps only in-frame clones here, not all; method: immunoSEQ multiplex PCR. Of 150,000 to 200,000 clones in the sample, over 80% are singletons; the top ten hold 5.2%. Sequenced sample: PBMCs or T cells enriched from blood (not recorded which). All receptors come from a man between 65 and 85 years old who had been exposed to COVID-19. The CDR3 runs from the conserved cysteine through the conserved F or W. A D gene is named only where the DNA matches it firmly. Clone size is given for some rows only: seen once, a few or many times, or a class if the clone is expanded.

J | size | D | V | CDR3 | DNA
TRBJ1-4 | - | TRBD1 | TRBV14 | CASSQDVGQPLGEKLFF | TGTGCCAGCAGCCAAGATGTGGGACAGCCCTTAGGTGAAAAACTGTTTTTT
TRBJ2-3 | - | - | TRBV7-2 | CASSPQAQVTDTQYF | TGTGCCAGCAGCCCTCAAGCACAGGTTACAGATACGCAGTATTTT
TRBJ2-3 | few | - | TRBV19 | CASSMGGPNTQYF | TGTGCCAGTAGTATGGGGGGGCCAAATACGCAGTATTTT
TRBJ2-5 | - | TRBD2 | TRBV7-2 | CASSRGLAGGPLAETQYF | TGTGCCAGCAGCAGAGGACTAGCGGGAGGCCCCCTCGCAGAGACCCAGTACTTC
TRBJ2-2 | - | - | TRBV12-3/TRBV12-4 | CASRLQDTGELFF | TGTGCCAGCAGGTTACAGGACACCGGGGAGCTGTTTTTT
TRBJ1-4 | - | TRBD1 | TRBV7-2 | CASSLTQGPNEKLFF | TGTGCCAGCAGCTTAACACAGGGGCCAAATGAAAAACTGTTTTTT
TRBJ1-4 | - | - | TRBV4-3 | CASSQGHGRGEKLFF | TGCGCCAGCAGCCAAGGACACGGCCGGGGTGAAAAACTGTTTTTT
TRBJ1-2 | - | TRBD1 | TRBV28 | CASSSGGGGEDYTF | TGTGCCAGCAGTTCCGGCGGAGGGGGCGAGGACTACACCTTC
TRBJ1-6 | once | - | TRBV6-5 | CASKLTGPNSPLHF | TGTGCCAGCAAGCTGACAGGACCTAATTCACCCCTCCACTTT
TRBJ1-1 | - | - | TRBV12-3/TRBV12-4 | CASRLRTGAFF | TGTGCCAGCAGACTTCGGACGGGGGCTTTCTTT
TRBJ1-3 | - | TRBD1 | TRBV2 | CASSGTGSSGNTIYF | TGTGCCAGCAGTGGGACAGGGAGCTCTGGAAACACCATATATTTT
TRBJ1-6 | few | TRBD1 | TRBV28 | CASSPSTGNNSPLHF | TGTGCCAGCAGTCCCTCGACAGGGAATAATTCACCCCTCCACTTT
TRBJ2-7 | once | TRBD2 | TRBV27 | CASSLVGSGAGEQYF | TGTGCCAGCAGTTTAGTGGGTAGCGGGGCCGGCGAGCAGTACTTC
TRBJ1-1 | - | TRBD1 | TRBV27 | CASSSRQGVTFF | TGTGCCAGCAGTTCCCGACAGGGTGTAACTTTCTTT
TRBJ2-1 | - | TRBD2 | TRBV9 | CASSVGGRDEQFF | TGTGCCAGCAGCGTGGGGGGGAGAGATGAGCAGTTCTTC
TRBJ1-4 | few | - | TRBV6-1 | CASSESGANEKLFF | TGTGCCAGCAGTGAATCGGGGGCTAATGAAAAACTGTTTTTT
TRBJ1-3 | - | - | TRBV28 | CASNSRHYPRGNTIYF | TGTGCCAGCAACTCGCGGCATTATCCTCGTGGAAACACCATATATTTT
TRBJ2-6 | - | - | TRBV7-2 | CASSSLGVVGANVLTF | TGTGCCAGCAGCTCCCTCGGGGTCGTTGGGGCCAACGTCCTGACTTTC
TRBJ1-1 | - | TRBD1 | TRBV11-2 | CASSDRQGGTEAFF | TGTGCCAGCAGCGATAGACAGGGAGGCACTGAAGCTTTCTTT
TRBJ1-6 | - | - | TRBV18 | CASLEGGSSYNSPLHF | TGTGCCAGCCTCGAGGGTGGTAGCTCCTATAATTCACCCCTCCACTTT
TRBJ1-6 | - | - | TRBV25-1 | CASSEGLRNSPLHF | TGTGCCAGCAGTGAGGGACTAAGAAATTCACCCCTCCACTTT
TRBJ2-7 | - | TRBD1 | TRBV7-9 | CASSLGGQGPYEQYF | TGTGCCAGCAGCTTAGGTGGACAGGGACCCTACGAGCAGTACTTC
TRBJ1-2 | - | - | TRBV7-2 | CASSQSGAANGYTF | TGTGCCAGCAGCCAATCGGGTGCAGCAAATGGCTACACCTTC
TRBJ1-2 | - | - | TRBV5-5 | CASSLGATTPNYGYTF | TGTGCCAGCAGTCTGGGGGCCACGACTCCTAACTATGGCTACACCTTC
TRBJ2-7 | - | - | TRBV3-1/TRBV3-2 | CASSPRGGEQYF | TGTGCCAGCAGCCCCAGGGGTGGCGAGCAGTACTTC
TRBJ2-6 | - | - | TRBV6-5 | CASSKLFSGANVLTF | TGTGCCAGCAGCAAACTCTTCTCTGGGGCCAACGTCCTGACTTTC
TRBJ1-5 | few | - | TRBV19 | CASSTRVRQPQHF | TGTGCCAGTAGTACGAGGGTTCGGCAGCCCCAGCATTTT
TRBJ2-7 | - | TRBD1 | TRBV5-1 | CASSVGRQGAYEQYF | TGCGCCAGCAGCGTGGGCCGACAGGGGGCCTACGAGCAGTACTTC
TRBJ1-2 | - | - | TRBV4-3 | CASSLGGGPNYGYTF | TGCGCCAGCAGCCTGGGGGGGGGACCTAACTATGGCTACACCTTC
TRBJ2-1 | - | TRBD1 | TRBV2 | CASRTGWDNEQFF | TGTGCCAGCCGGACAGGGTGGGACAATGAGCAGTTCTTC
TRBJ2-1 | few | TRBD1 | TRBV11-2 | CASSGWIQGSNDEQFF | TGTGCCAGCAGCGGGTGGATACAGGGGAGTAACGATGAGCAGTTCTTC
TRBJ2-2 | once | - | TRBV5-5 | CASSLRTVTNTGELFF | TGTGCCAGCAGCTTGAGAACAGTTACGAACACCGGGGAGCTGTTTTTT
TRBJ1-5 | - | - | TRBV24-1 | CATSDLQSGEVCQPQHF | TGTGCCACCAGTGATTTGCAATCGGGGGAAGTTTGTCAGCCCCAGCATTTT
TRBJ2-7 | - | TRBD1 | TRBV5-1 | CASSWGPGTGKLSYEQYF | TGCGCCAGCAGTTGGGGTCCCGGGACAGGGAAACTTTCCTACGAGCAGTACTTC
TRBJ1-4 | - | - | TRBV4-2 | CASSQVGGSGATNEKLFF | TGTGCCAGCAGCCAAGTTGGGGGCAGCGGTGCAACTAATGAAAAACTGTTTTTT
TRBJ2-7 | - | - | TRBV24-1 | CATSGGRGSYEQYF | TGTGCCACCAGTGGTGGCAGGGGCTCCTACGAGCAGTACTTC
TRBJ1-5 | - | - | TRBV28 | CASSLHRDTPYQPQHF | TGTGCCAGCAGTTTACATCGGGACACGCCATATCAGCCCCAGCATTTT
TRBJ2-1 | - | TRBD2 | TRBV28 | CASSPITSGRGNEQFF | TGTGCCAGCAGTCCTATCACTAGCGGGCGAGGTAATGAGCAGTTCTTC
TRBJ1-1 | once | TRBD1 | TRBV24-1 | CATSETGAMNTEAFF | TGTGCCACCAGTGAGACAGGGGCTATGAACACTGAAGCTTTCTTT